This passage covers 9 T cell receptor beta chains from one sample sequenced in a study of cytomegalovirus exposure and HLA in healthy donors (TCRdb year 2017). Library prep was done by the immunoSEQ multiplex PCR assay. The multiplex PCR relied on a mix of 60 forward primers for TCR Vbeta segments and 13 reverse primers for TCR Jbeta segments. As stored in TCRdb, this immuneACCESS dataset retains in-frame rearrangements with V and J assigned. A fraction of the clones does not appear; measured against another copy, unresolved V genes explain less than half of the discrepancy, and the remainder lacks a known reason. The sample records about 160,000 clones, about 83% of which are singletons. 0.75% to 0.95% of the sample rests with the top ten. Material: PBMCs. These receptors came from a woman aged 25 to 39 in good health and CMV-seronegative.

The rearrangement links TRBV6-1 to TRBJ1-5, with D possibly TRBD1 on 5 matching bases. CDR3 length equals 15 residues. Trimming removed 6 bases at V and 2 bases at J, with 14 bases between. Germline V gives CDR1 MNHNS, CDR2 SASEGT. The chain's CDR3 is CASRGNSGGNQPQHF. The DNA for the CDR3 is TGTGCCAGCAGGGGGAATTCGGGGGGCAATCAGCCCCAGCATTTT.

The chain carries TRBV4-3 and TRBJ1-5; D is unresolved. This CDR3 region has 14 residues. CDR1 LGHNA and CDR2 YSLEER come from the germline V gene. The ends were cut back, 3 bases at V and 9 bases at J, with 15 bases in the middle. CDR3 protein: CASSQDASGRPQHF. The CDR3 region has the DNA TGCGCCAGCAGCCAGGATGCCAGCGGCCGGCCCCAGCATTTT.

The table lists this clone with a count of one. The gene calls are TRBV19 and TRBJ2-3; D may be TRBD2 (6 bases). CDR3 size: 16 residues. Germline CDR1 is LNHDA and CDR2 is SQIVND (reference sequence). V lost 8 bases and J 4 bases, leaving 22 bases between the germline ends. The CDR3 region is CASGGLWGVGADTQYF. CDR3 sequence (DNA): TGTGCCAGTGGGGGACTTTGGGGAGTGGGGGCAGATACGCAGTATTTT. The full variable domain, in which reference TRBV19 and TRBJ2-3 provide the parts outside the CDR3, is DGGITQSPKYLFRKEGQNVTLSCEQNLNHDAMYWYRQDPGQGLRLIYYSQIVNDFQKGDIAEGYSVSREKKESFPLTVTSAQKNPTAFYLCASGGLWGVGADTQYFGPGTRLTVL.

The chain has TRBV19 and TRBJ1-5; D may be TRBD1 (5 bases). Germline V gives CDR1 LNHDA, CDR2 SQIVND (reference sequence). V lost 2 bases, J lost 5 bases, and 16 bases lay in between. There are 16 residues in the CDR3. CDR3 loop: CASSIRILTGDQPQHF. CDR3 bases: TGTGCCAGTAGTATAAGAATCCTGACGGGGGATCAGCCCCAGCATTTT.

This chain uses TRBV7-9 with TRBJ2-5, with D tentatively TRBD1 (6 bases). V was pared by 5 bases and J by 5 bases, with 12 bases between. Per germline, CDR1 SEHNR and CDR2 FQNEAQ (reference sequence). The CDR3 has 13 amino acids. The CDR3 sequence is CASSARGGETQYF. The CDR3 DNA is TGTGCCAGCAGCGCCAGGGGTGGGGAGACCCAGTACTTC.

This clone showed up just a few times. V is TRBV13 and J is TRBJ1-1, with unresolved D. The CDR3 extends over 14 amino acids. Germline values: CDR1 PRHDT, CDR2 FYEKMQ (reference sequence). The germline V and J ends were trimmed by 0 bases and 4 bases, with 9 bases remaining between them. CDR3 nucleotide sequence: TGTGCCAGCAGCTTAGGGTTGTCGTCCACTGAAGCTTTCTTT. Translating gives CASSLGLSSTEAFF. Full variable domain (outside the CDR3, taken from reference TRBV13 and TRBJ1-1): AAGVIQSPRHLIKEKRETATLKCYPIPRHDTVYWYQQGPGQDPQFLISFYEKMQSDKGSIPDRFSAQQFSDYHSELNMSSLELGDSALYFCASSLGLSSTEAFFGQGTRLTVV.

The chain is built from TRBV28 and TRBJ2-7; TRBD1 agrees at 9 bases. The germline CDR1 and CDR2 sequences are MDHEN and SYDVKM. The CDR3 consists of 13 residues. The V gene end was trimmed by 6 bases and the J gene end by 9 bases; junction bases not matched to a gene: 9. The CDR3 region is CASRPGTGYVQYF. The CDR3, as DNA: TGTGCCAGCAGGCCCGGGACAGGGTATGTGCAGTACTTC.

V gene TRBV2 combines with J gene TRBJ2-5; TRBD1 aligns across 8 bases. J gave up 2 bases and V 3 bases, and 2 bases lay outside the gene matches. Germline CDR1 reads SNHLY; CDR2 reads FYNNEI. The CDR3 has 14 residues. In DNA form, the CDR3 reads TGTGCCAGCAGTGACCGGGACAGGCAAGAGACCCAGTACTTC. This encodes CASSDRDRQETQYF. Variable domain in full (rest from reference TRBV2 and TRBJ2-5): EPEVTQTPSHQVTQMGQEVILRCVPISNHLYFYWYRQILGQKVEFLVSFYNNEISEKSEIFDDQFSVERPDGSNFTLKIRSTKLEDSAMYFCASSDRDRQETQYFGPGTRLLVL.

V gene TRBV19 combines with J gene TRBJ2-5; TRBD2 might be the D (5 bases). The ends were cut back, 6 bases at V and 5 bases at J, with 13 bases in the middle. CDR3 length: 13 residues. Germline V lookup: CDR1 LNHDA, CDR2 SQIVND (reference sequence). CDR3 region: CASSARGSETQYF. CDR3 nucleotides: TGTGCCAGTAGCGCTAGAGGGTCGGAGACCCAGTACTTC.